Following are 30 T cell receptor beta chains from one sample sequenced in a study of brain T cells in children with intractable seizures. This table comes from immunoSEQ multiplex PCR, and its TCRdb copy is limited to in-frame clones, with some not included. The sample carries approximately 77,000 clones, 85% to 95% recorded once. Sequencing used peripheral blood, obtained at surgery. The receptor source for this set is a boy in the first two years of life with tuberous sclerosis and intractable seizures.

The chain combines TRBV5-6 with TRBJ2-1; 9 bases agree with TRBD2. The CDR3 has 16 residues. Germline lookup yields CDR1 SGHDT and CDR2 YYEEEE. V was pared by 2 bases and J by 4 bases, with 7 bases of the junction left unmatched. CDR3 coding DNA: TGTGCCAGCAGCTTCGAGCGGGGGGACTTTTACAATGAGCAGTTCTTC. As protein: CASSFERGDFYNEQFF.

The rearrangement joins TRBV18 to TRBJ1-3, with D hard to call. The V end was cut by 1 base, the J end by 4 bases, with 14 bases between. This CDR3 spans 16 amino acids. Germline V gives CDR1 KGHSH, CDR2 LQKENI. This CDR3 reads CASSPLGWRSGNTIYF. Written as DNA, the CDR3 is TGTGCCAGCTCACCACTGGGATGGCGTAGCGGAAACACCATATATTTT.

This chain's CDR3 is CAWTLGSAGRNTIYF. CDR3 DNA sequence: TGTGCCTGGACCCTCGGGAGCGCGGGCCGAAACACCATATATTTT. V and J are TRBV30 and TRBJ1-3; D is unresolved. The CDR3 has 15 residues. The germline V and J ends were trimmed by 4 bases and 5 bases, with 18 bases remaining between them. In germline, CDR1 is GTSNPN, CDR2 SVGIG (reference sequence).

This rearrangement joins TRBV4-2 to TRBJ2-1, with 8 bases matching TRBD2. Losses at the gene ends were 0 bases for V and 4 bases for J; bases not matched to a gene: 5. Germline CDR1 LGHNA, CDR2 YNFKEQ. This CDR3 is built from 16 residues. CDR3 in DNA: TGTGCCAGCAGCCAAGATCTGGGCGGGGGGTACAATGAGCAGTTCTTC. Encoded protein: CASSQDLGGGYNEQFF.

The genes are TRBV13 and TRBJ2-2; 8 bases are a match to TRBD2. This CDR3 region has 16 residues. The germline V gene has CDR1 PRHDT and CDR2 FYEKMQ (reference sequence). Unmatched junction bases numbered 9, after V lost 5 bases and J lost 4 bases. The CDR3 bases are TGTGCCAGCAGCCCTAGGCGCGGGAGGATCACCGGGGAGCTGTTTTTT. Translation gives CASSPRRGRITGELFF.

This clone is a singleton in its sample. The chain recombines TRBV5-4 with TRBJ2-3, with 8 bases fitting TRBD1. This CDR3 has 15 amino acids. With V trimmed by 4 bases and J by 5 bases, 9 bases remained unmatched. Germline loops: CDR1 SGHNT, CDR2 YYREEE (reference sequence). CDR3 sequence reads: CASSPRARGRDTQYF. The DNA for the CDR3 is TGTGCCAGCAGCCCCAGGGCCAGGGGGCGAGATACGCAGTATTTT.

This clone was recorded once. The chain carries TRBV19 and TRBJ2-3, with D unresolved. CDR3 length equals 14 residues. CDR1 is LNHDA, CDR2 SQIVND, per germline (reference sequence). V was pared by 5 bases and J by 4 bases, with 13 bases between. CDR3 nucleotide sequence: TGTGCCAGTAGTGCCGGAGTGATCTCAGATACGCAGTATTTT. This translates into CASSAGVISDTQYF. Using reference TRBV19 and TRBJ2-3 for the parts outside the CDR3, the full variable domain is DGGITQSPKYLFRKEGQNVTLSCEQNLNHDAMYWYRQDPGQGLRLIYYSQIVNDFQKGDIAEGYSVSREKKESFPLTVTSAQKNPTAFYLCASSAGVISDTQYFGPGTRLTVL.

This sequence joins TRBV21-1 and TRBJ1-4. TRBV21-1 is recorded as a pseudogene. The CDR3 has 16 residues. CDR3 loop: CASLGGGCATNEKLFF. The CDR3 bases are TGTGCCAGCCTAGGGGGGGGGTGTGCAACTAATGAAAAACTGTTTTTT.

The chain is built from TRBV11-2 and TRBJ1-2; no firm D call. Germline V lookup: CDR1 SGHAT, CDR2 FQNNGV. The CDR3 length is 14 residues. V was clipped by 1 base and J by 5 bases, with 11 bases between them. CDR3 nucleotide sequence: TGTGCCAGCAGCTTAGGAGGGCTTGGGTATGGCTACACCTTC. The encoded protein is CASSLGGLGYGYTF.

This chain joins TRBV27 and TRBJ1-2; TRBD1 is a possible D gene (6 bases). The V end was cut by 5 bases, the J end by 5 bases, with 15 bases between. This CDR3 is built from 14 residues. Germline lookup yields CDR1 MNHEY and CDR2 SMNVEV (reference sequence). Here the CDR3 reads CASSIRGAPYGYTF. DNA for the CDR3: TGTGCCAGCAGTATCAGGGGCGCTCCTTATGGCTACACCTTC.

The chain has TRBV29-1 and TRBJ1-3, with TRBD1 as a possible D gene (5 bases). Trimming cost V 7 bases and J 1 base, with 17 bases left between them. The CDR3 sequence is 15 residues long. Germline V gene lookup returns CDR1 SQVTM and CDR2 ANQGSEA. The chain's CDR3 is CSGSGGDLSGNTIYF. The CDR3 bases are TGCAGCGGGAGTGGAGGGGACTTGTCTGGAAACACCATATATTTT.

The chain employs TRBV19 and TRBJ1-1; 10 nucleotides line up with TRBD1. With 6 bases clipped from V and 4 bases from J, the junction kept 5 bases outside the gene matches. The CDR3 is 14 amino acids. CDR1 is LNHDA, CDR2 SQIVND, per germline (reference sequence). The CDR3 loop reads CASSRDRGSTEAFF. The CDR3 coding sequence is TGTGCCAGTAGCCGGGACAGGGGCAGCACTGAAGCTTTCTTT.

This chain uses TRBV7-2 with TRBJ1-1; 9 bases line up with TRBD1. This CDR3 comprises 14 residues. The ends lost 5 bases at V and 3 bases at J; junction bases unmatched: 4. CDR1 is SGHTA and CDR2 is FQGNSA in the germline V gene. For the CDR3, the DNA is TGTGCCAGCAGCCCGGACAGGGGATACACTGAAGCTTTCTTT. Its translation is CASSPDRGYTEAFF.

The rearrangement uses TRBV16 and TRBJ2-3; D is ambiguous. Germline CDR1 KGHSY, CDR2 FQNENV. CDR3 length: 15 residues. The V end lost 0 bases, the J end lost 3 bases, and 10 bases lay between the germline ends. In DNA form, the CDR3 reads TGTGCCAGCAGCCAATCAGGGCTTGTGACAGATACGCAGTATTTT. This codes for CASSQSGLVTDTQYF.

The rearrangement uses TRBV7-9 and TRBJ1-2, with 9 bases fitting TRBD1. Looked up from germline, CDR1 is SEHNR and CDR2 is FQNEAQ (reference sequence). The CDR3 covers 14 residues. V gave up 8 bases and J gave up 2 bases; unmatched junction bases: 6. Here the CDR3 reads CASAGTGSNYGYTF. The DNA of the CDR3 is TGTGCCAGCGCGGGGACAGGGTCCAACTATGGCTACACCTTC.

The chain links TRBV5-1 to TRBJ2-2; tentatively, D is TRBD1 (6 bases). The CDR3 totals 14 residues. V dropped 0 bases and J dropped 3 bases, with 6 bases sitting between them. Germline V lookup: CDR1 SGHRS, CDR2 YFSETQ. The CDR3 DNA reads TGCGCCAGCAGCTTGGGGACAGACACCGGGGAGCTGTTTTTT. It specifies CASSLGTDTGELFF.

About this clone: Other DNA sequences in this specimen translate into the identical CDR3. J is TRBJ2-3 and V is TRBV7-2, with 12 bases fitting TRBD2. Per the germline V gene, CDR1 is SGHTA and CDR2 is FQGNSA. Trimming cost V 2 bases and J 4 bases; bases outside gene matches: 1. The CDR3 length is 15 residues. The DNA for the CDR3 is TGTGCCAGCAGCTTACTAGCGGGAGGGCCAGATACGCAGTATTTT. It codes for CASSLLAGGPDTQYF.

V usage is TRBV4-1 and J usage is TRBJ1-5; 9 positions agree with TRBD1. CDR3 length: 15 residues. V dropped 4 bases and J dropped 3; count of bases not matched to a gene: 4. Germline CDR1 reads MGHRA; CDR2 reads YSYEKL. The CDR3 nucleotides are TGCGCCAGCAGCCGGGACAGGGCCCCCAATCAGCCCCAGCATTTT. Encoded protein: CASSRDRAPNQPQHF.

The chain employs TRBV19 and TRBJ1-5; D is undetermined. Germline V gives CDR1 LNHDA, CDR2 SQIVND (reference sequence). CDR3 length: 15 residues. The V and J ends lost 3 bases and 0 bases respectively, with 9 bases between them. The CDR3: CASSMAGYSNQPQHF. The CDR3 coding sequence is TGTGCCAGTAGTATGGCAGGCTATAGCAATCAGCCCCAGCATTTT.

About this clone itself: The same CDR3 is also encoded by other DNA sequences in this sample. The chain combines TRBV29-1 with TRBJ1-1, with D hard to call. Germline CDR1 is SQVTM and CDR2 is ANQGSEA. The CDR3 extends over 11 amino acids. The V end was cut by 6 bases, the J end by 4 bases, with 9 bases between. The CDR3 region has the DNA TGCAGCGTATCCCCGGGCACTGAAGCTTTCTTT. As protein: CSVSPGTEAFF.

This chain joins TRBV7-9 and TRBJ2-6; no firm D call. Germline-derived CDR1 and CDR2 are SEHNR and FQNEAQ (reference sequence). This CDR3 comprises 12 residues. V lost 9 bases and J lost 0, with 3 bases in between. The CDR3 loop is CARDSGANVLTF. CDR3 in DNA: TGTGCCAGGGACTCTGGGGCCAACGTCCTGACTTTC.

The chain carries TRBV11-2 and TRBJ2-7, with 8 positions matching TRBD2. CDR3 length: 16 residues. The ends lost 3 bases at V and 0 bases at J; junction bases unmatched: 7. Per the germline V gene, CDR1 is SGHAT and CDR2 is FQNNGV. The chain's CDR3 is CASSFQGLAGSYEQYF. CDR3 coding DNA: TGTGCCAGCAGCTTTCAGGGTCTAGCGGGCTCCTACGAGCAGTACTTC.

The rearrangement uses TRBV29-1 and TRBJ2-3, with 7 bases identical to TRBD1. Germline V CDR1 and CDR2: SQVTM, ANQGSEA. This CDR3 contains 12 residues. After removal of 2 bases from V and 4 bases from J, the junction contained 0 bases not matched to a gene. CDR3 loop: CSVEQGADTQYF. CDR3 DNA: TGCAGCGTTGAACAGGGGGCAGATACGCAGTATTTT.

This sequence joins TRBV11-3 and TRBJ2-2, with D perhaps matching TRBD2 (6 bases). Trimming stripped 5 bases from V and 3 bases from J, with 10 bases between. This CDR3 has 14 amino acids. Per germline, CDR1 SGHNT and CDR2 YENEEA. The CDR3 DNA reads TGTGCCAGCAGCCCCCGACTAGACACCGGGGAGCTGTTTTTT. This codes for CASSPRLDTGELFF.

This clone was seen a few times. The chain carries TRBV10-3 and TRBJ1-1; unclear D gene. Germline assignment: CDR1 ENHRY and CDR2 SYGVKD. Trimming shortened V by 0 bases and J by 7 bases, and 6 bases separated the two germline ends. CDR3 length: 12 amino acids. The CDR3 protein is CAISESTGEAFF. The CDR3 DNA reads TGTGCCATCAGTGAGTCGACGGGTGAAGCTTTCTTT.

This rearrangement joins TRBV25-1 to TRBJ1-4; 7 bases are a match to TRBD1. This CDR3 region has 17 residues. The germline V gene encodes CDR1 MGHDK and CDR2 SYGVNS. After removal of 5 bases from V and 0 bases from J, the junction contained 9 bases not matched to a gene. The CDR3 sequence: CASSLRTGGATNEKLFF. The CDR3 coding sequence is TGTGCCAGCAGTTTACGGACAGGTGGAGCAACTAATGAAAAACTGTTTTTT.

The chain uses TRBV18 and TRBJ2-3; 12 nucleotides agree with TRBD2. The CDR3 length is 16 residues. The germline V gene has CDR1 KGHSH and CDR2 LQKENI. J lost 4 bases, V lost 2 bases, and 4 bases had no gene match. The CDR3 region is CASSPEGLAGPDTQYF. The CDR3 coding sequence is TGTGCCAGCTCACCAGAGGGACTAGCGGGCCCAGATACGCAGTATTTT.

CDR3 coding DNA: TGTGCCACTCTTTCACTTAGGGGGGCCTATGAGCAGTTCTTC. Translated: CATLSLRGAYEQFF. The J gene is TRBJ2-1, the V gene TRBV6-5, with D perhaps being TRBD1 or TRBD2 (6 bases each). This CDR3 spans 14 amino acids. V was shortened by 10 bases and J by 8 bases, with 21 bases between the two germline ends. Germline lookup yields CDR1 MNHEY and CDR2 SVGAGI.

The V and J genes are TRBV20-1 and TRBJ2-7; no clear D gene. V was cut by 3 bases and J by 0 bases, with 9 bases left in between. The CDR3 spans 13 residues. Per germline, CDR1 DFQATT and CDR2 SNEGSKA (reference sequence). CDR3 amino acids: CSASGQSSYEQYF. For the CDR3, the DNA is TGCAGTGCTAGTGGGCAGAGCTCCTACGAGCAGTACTTC.

V gene TRBV11-2 combines with J gene TRBJ1-1; weak D call: TRBD1 (5 bases). CDR1 SGHAT and CDR2 FQNNGV come from the germline V gene. The length of the CDR3 is 14 residues. V lost 3 bases, J lost 3 bases, and 11 bases lay in between. The CDR3 here is CASSFSRVDTEAFF. The CDR3 DNA reads TGTGCCAGCAGCTTTTCCAGGGTGGACACTGAAGCTTTCTTT.